This T cell receptor (beta chain) was documented in a study of cytomegalovirus exposure and HLA in healthy donors. Germline CDR1 SGHRS, CDR2 YFSETQ. J gave up 7 bases and V 3 bases, and 5 bases lay outside the gene matches. The CDR3 length is 13 residues. PCR was performed using 60 Vbeta and 13 Jbeta primers. Only in-frame clones appear in the TCRdb table, and some are missing; sequencing was by immunoSEQ multiplex PCR. The sample shows about 110,000 clones, 73% of them seen only once. Donors likely had unrecorded immune exposures despite being nominally healthy when sampled. Source material: PBMCs. This receptor was obtained from a woman between 40 and 55 years old in good health and CMV-seronegative. The J gene is TRBJ2-7, the V gene TRBV5-1; the match to TRBD1 covers 9 bases. For the CDR3, the DNA is TGCGCCAGCAGCTCCGGGACAGGGTATGAGCAGTACTTC. Protein product: CASSSGTGYEQYF.